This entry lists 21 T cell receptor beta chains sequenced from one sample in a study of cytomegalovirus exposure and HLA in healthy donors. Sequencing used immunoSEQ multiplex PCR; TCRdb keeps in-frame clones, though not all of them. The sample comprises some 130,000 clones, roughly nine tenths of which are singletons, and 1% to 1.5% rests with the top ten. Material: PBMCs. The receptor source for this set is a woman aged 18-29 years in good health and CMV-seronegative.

The CDR3 protein is CASSPLRAGELFF. The CDR3 DNA reads as TGTGCCAGCTCACCACTCAGGGCCGGGGAGCTGTTTTTT. The V and J genes are TRBV18 and TRBJ2-2; D perhaps matches TRBD1 (5 bases). Germline lookup yields CDR1 KGHSH and CDR2 LQKENI. V was cut by 1 base and J by 6 bases, with 6 bases left in between. The CDR3 runs 13 residues.

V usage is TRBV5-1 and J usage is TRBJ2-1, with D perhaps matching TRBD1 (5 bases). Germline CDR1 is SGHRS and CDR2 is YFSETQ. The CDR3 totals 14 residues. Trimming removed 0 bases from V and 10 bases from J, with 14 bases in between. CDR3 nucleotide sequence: TGCGCCAGCAGCTTGGAACAGGTCGAAAGAGAGCAGTTCTTC. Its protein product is CASSLEQVEREQFF.

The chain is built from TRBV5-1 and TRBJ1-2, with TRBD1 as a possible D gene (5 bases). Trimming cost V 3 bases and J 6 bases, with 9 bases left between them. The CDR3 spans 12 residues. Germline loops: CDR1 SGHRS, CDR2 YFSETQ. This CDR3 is CASSWGVDGYTF. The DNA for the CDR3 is TGCGCCAGCAGCTGGGGGGTGGATGGCTACACCTTC.

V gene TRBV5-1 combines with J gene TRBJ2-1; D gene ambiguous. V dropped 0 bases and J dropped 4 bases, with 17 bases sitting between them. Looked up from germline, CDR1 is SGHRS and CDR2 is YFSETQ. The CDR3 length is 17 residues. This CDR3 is CASSLDIRVLGYNEQFF. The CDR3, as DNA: TGCGCCAGCAGCTTGGATATCCGGGTCCTCGGATACAATGAGCAGTTCTTC.

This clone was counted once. The CDR3 sequence is CASSRTGDSSNTGELFF. The CDR3 region has the DNA TGCGCCAGCAGCCGCACGGGGGACAGTTCGAACACCGGGGAGCTGTTTTTT. V and J are TRBV5-1 and TRBJ2-2, with a weak D call TRBD1 (7 bases). This CDR3 has 17 amino acids. Germline V gene sequence: CDR1 SGHRS, CDR2 YFSETQ. Trimming stripped 4 bases from V and 0 bases from J, with 16 bases between.

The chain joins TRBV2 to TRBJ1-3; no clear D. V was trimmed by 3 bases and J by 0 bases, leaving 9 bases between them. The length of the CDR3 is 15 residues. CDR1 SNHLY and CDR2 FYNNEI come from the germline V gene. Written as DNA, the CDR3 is TGTGCCAGCAGTGAGGTCGGGAGCTCTGGAAACACCATATATTTT. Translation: CASSEVGSSGNTIYF. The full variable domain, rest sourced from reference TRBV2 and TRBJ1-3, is EPEVTQTPSHQVTQMGQEVILRCVPISNHLYFYWYRQILGQKVEFLVSFYNNEISEKSEIFDDQFSVERPDGSNFTLKIRSTKLEDSAMYFCASSEVGSSGNTIYFGEGSWLTVV.

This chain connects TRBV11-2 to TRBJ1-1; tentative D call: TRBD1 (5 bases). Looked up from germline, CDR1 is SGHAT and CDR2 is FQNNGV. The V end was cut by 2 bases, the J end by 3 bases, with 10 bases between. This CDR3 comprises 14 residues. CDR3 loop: CASSLLPRDTEAFF. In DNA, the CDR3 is TGTGCCAGCAGCTTATTACCCAGGGACACTGAAGCTTTCTTT.

In nucleotides, the CDR3 is TGTGCCAGCAGCAGCGGGGACAGGGCTTTGGGTGGCTACACCTTC. Residues: CASSSGDRALGGYTF. This chain connects TRBV9 to TRBJ1-2; 9 nucleotides agree with TRBD1. Trimming removed 4 bases from V and 7 bases from J; junction bases left unmatched: 11. From germline, CDR1 is SGDLS and CDR2 YYNGEE. The CDR3 contains 15 residues. Full variable domain (outside the CDR3, taken from reference TRBV9 and TRBJ1-2): DSGVTQTPKHLITATGQRVTLRCSPRSGDLSVYWYQQSLDQGLQFLIQYYNGEERAKGNILERFSAQQFPDLHSELNLSSLELGDSALYFCASSSGDRALGGYTFGSGTRLTVV.

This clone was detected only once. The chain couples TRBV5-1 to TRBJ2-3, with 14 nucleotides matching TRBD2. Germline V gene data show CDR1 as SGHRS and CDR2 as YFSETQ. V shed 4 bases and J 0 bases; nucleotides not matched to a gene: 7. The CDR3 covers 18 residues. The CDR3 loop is CASSLTSGGALSTDTQYF. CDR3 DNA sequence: TGCGCCAGCAGCCTGACTAGCGGGGGGGCCTTAAGCACAGATACGCAGTATTTT. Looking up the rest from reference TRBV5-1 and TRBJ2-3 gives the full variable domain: KAGVTQTPRYLIKTRGQQVTLSCSPISGHRSVSWYQQTPGQGLQFLFEYFSETQRNKGNFPGRFSGRQFSNSRSEMNVSTLELGDSALYLCASSLTSGGALSTDTQYFGPGTRLTVL.

CDR3 sequence (DNA): TGTGCCAGCAGTTACTCAGGCCCCGAGGTGAACACTGAAGCTTTCTTT. Translating gives CASSYSGPEVNTEAFF. The rearrangement joins TRBV6-5 to TRBJ1-1; D is unresolved. The V end lost 0 bases, the J end lost 0 bases, and 11 bases lay between the germline ends. Germline CDR1 is MNHEY and CDR2 is SVGAGI. The CDR3 is 16 amino acids.

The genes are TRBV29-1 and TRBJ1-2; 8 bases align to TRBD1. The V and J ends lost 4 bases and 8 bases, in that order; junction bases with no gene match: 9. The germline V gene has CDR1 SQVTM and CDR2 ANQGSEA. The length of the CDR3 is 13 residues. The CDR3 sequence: CSVGSDRGGGYTF. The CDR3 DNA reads TGCAGCGTTGGAAGCGACAGGGGAGGCGGCTACACCTTC.

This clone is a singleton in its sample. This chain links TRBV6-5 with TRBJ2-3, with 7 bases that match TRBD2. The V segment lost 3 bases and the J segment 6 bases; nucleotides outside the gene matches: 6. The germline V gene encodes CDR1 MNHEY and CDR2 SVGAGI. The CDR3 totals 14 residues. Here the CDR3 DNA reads TGTGCCAGCAGTTATTCCCGGGGGGTTGATACGCAGTATTTT. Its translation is CASSYSRGVDTQYF.

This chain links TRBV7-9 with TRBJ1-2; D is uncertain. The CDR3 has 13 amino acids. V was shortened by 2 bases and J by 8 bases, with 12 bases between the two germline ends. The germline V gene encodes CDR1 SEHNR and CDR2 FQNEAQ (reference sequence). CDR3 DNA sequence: TGTGCCAGCAGCTTATGGACTCCTGAGGGCTACACCTTC. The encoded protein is CASSLWTPEGYTF.

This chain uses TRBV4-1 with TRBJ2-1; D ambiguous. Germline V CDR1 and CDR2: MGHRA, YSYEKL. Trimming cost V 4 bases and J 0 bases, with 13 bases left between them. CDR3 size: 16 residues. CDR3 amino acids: CASSRSFAGSYNEQFF. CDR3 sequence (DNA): TGCGCCAGCAGCCGGTCTTTTGCCGGCTCCTACAATGAGCAGTTCTTC.

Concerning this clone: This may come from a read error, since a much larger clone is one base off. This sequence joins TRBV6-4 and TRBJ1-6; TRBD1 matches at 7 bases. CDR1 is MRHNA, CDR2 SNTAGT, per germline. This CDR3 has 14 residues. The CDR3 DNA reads TGTGCCAGCAGTGACGGACAGGAAAATTCACTCCTCCACTTT. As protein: CASSDGQENSLLHF.

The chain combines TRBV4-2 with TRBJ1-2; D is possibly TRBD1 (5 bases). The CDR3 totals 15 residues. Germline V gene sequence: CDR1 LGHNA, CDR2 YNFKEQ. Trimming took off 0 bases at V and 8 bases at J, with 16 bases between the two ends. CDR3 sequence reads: CASSQDGGGKLGYTF. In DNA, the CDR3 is TGTGCCAGCAGCCAAGATGGGGGAGGGAAACTGGGCTACACCTTC.

DNA for the CDR3: TGCGCCAGCAAATCCACCGGGACTAGCGTTACCGGGGAGCTGTTTTTT. Its protein is CASKSTGTSVTGELFF. V and J are TRBV5-1 and TRBJ2-2; TRBD2 matches at 10 bases. V lost 6 bases, J lost 5 bases, and 10 bases stayed unmatched. The germline gives CDR1 SGHRS, CDR2 YFSETQ. This CDR3 has 16 residues.

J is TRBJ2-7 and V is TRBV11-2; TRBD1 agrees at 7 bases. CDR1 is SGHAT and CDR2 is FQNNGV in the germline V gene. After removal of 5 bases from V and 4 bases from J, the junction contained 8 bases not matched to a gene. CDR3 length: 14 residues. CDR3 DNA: TGTGCCAGCAGCCTAGGTGAGGGGGCTTACGAGCAGTACTTC. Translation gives CASSLGEGAYEQYF.

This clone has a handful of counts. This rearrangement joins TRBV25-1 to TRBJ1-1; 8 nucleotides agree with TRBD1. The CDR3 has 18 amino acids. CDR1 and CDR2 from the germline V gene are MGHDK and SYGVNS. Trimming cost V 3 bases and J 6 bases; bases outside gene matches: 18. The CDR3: CASSDGFGSGQGIPEAFF. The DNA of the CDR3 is TGTGCCAGCAGTGATGGGTTTGGGAGCGGACAGGGAATCCCTGAAGCTTTCTTT.

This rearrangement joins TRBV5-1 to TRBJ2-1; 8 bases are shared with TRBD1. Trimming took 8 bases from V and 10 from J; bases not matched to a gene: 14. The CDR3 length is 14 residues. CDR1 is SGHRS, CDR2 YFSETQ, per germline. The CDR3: CASGITPTGEEQFF. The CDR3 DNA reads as TGCGCCAGTGGAATAACCCCGACAGGGGAAGAGCAGTTCTTC.

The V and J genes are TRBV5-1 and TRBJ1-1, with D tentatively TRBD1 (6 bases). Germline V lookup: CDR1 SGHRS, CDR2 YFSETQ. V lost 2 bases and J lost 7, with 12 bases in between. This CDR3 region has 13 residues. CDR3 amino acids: CASSFREGGEAFF. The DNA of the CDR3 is TGCGCCAGCAGCTTCCGGGAAGGGGGTGAAGCTTTCTTT.